This T cell receptor (beta chain) was sequenced for a study of identical twins. Each CDR3 protein is one row after TCRdb ran MiXCR on the 5' RACE reads. Of 1.5 million to 2 million distinct CDR3 sequences listed, around 29% are singletons. Study-wide points: The presence of invariant MAIT and iNKT cells could partly confound analyses of zero-insertion sequences. Conclusions were based on cross-sectional statistical analysis, without following the same donors. Clonotypes of the beta chain that were abundant in cord blood carried fewer insertions (memory repertoires showed none).

This clonotype was counted a few times. Its specificity is not known. The CDR3 extends over 13 amino acids. With V trimmed by 5 bases and J by 7 bases, 4 bases remained unmatched. This TCR derives from a newborn girl in good health. V and J are TRBV12-3 or TRBV12-4 and TRBJ2-1; TRBD1 matches at 8 bases. The sample taken for sequencing was cord blood. CDR3 DNA: TGTGCCAGCAGTCCCAACAGGGGGAATGAGCAGTTCTTC. It is translated as CASSPNRGNEQFF.